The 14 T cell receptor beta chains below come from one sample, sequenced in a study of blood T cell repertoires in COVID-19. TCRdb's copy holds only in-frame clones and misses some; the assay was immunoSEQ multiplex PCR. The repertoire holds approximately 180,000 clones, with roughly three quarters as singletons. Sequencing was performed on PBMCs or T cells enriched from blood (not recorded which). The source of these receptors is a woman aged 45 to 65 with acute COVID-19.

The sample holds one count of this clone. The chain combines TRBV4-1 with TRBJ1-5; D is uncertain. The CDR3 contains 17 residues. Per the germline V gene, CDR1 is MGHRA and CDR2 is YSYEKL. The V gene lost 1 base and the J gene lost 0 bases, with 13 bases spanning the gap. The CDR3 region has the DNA TGCGCCAGCAGCCAAGGATTAAGGGAGGTTAGCAATCAGCCCCAGCATTTT. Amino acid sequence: CASSQGLREVSNQPQHF.

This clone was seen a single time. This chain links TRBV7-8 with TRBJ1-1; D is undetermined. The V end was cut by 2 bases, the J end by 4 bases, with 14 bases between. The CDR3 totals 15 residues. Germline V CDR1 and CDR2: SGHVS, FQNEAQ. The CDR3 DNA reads TGTGCCAGCAGCTTAAATTTCCCCGAGGGCACTGAAGCTTTCTTT. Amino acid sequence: CASSLNFPEGTEAFF.

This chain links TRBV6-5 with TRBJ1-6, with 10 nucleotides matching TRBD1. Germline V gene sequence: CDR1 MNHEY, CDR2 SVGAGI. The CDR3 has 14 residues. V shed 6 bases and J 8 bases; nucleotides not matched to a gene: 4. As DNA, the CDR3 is TGTGCCAGCAGCCGGACAGGGGGAGATTCACCCCTCCACTTT. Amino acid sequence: CASSRTGGDSPLHF.

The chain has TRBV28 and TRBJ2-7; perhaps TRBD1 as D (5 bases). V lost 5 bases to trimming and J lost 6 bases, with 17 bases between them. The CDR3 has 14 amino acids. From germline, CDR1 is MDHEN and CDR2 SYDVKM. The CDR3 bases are TGTGCCAGCAGTCCAGGGCTCCGTTTGGGCGAGCAGTACGTC. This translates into CASSPGLRLGEQYV.

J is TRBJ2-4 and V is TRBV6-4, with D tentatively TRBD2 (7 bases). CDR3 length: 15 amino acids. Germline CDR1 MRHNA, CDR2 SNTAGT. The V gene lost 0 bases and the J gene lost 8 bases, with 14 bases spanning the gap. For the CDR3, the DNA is TGTGCCAGCAGTGACTCTGGGGGGGCCGAGGACATTCAGTACTTC. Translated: CASSDSGGAEDIQYF.

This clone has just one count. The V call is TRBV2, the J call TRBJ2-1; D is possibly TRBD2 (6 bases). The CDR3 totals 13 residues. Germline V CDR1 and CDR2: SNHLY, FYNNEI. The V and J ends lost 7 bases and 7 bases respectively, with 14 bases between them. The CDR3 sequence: CASTAGRGNEQFF. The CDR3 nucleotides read TGTGCCAGCACCGCGGGTCGGGGGAATGAGCAGTTCTTC.

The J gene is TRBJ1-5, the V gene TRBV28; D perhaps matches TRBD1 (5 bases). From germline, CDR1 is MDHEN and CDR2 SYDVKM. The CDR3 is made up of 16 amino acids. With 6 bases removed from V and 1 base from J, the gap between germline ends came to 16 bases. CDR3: CASSYPGYRSNQPQHF. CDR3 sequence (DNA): TGTGCCAGCAGCTACCCAGGGTATCGGAGCAATCAGCCCCAGCATTTT.

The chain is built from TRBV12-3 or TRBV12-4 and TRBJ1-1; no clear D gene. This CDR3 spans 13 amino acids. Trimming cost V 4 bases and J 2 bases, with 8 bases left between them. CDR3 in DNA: TGTGCCAGCAGTTGGACGGGAAACACTGAAGCTTTCTTT. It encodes CASSWTGNTEAFF.

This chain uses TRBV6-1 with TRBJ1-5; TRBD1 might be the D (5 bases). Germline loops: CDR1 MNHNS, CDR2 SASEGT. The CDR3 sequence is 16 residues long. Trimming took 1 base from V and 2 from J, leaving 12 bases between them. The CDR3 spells CASSEVGGGGNQPQHF. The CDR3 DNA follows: TGTGCCAGCAGTGAAGTTGGCGGAGGGGGCAATCAGCCCCAGCATTTT.

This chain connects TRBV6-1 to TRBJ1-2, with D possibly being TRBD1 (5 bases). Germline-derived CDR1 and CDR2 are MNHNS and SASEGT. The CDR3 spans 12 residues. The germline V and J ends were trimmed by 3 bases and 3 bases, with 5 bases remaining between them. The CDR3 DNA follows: TGTGCCAGCAGTGAGACAGACTATGGCTACACCTTC. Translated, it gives CASSETDYGYTF.

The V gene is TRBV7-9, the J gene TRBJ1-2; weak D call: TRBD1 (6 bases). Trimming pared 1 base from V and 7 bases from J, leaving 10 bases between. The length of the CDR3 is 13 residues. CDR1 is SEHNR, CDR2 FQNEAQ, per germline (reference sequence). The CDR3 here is CASSLEQGTGYTF. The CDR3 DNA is TGTGCCAGCAGCTTAGAGCAGGGGACTGGCTACACCTTC.

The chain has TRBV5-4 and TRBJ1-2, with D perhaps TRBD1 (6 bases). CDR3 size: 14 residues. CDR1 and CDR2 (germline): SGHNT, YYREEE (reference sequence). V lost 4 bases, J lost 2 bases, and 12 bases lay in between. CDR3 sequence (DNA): TGTGCCAGCAGCCCAGATACAGGGAACTATGGCTACACCTTC. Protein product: CASSPDTGNYGYTF.

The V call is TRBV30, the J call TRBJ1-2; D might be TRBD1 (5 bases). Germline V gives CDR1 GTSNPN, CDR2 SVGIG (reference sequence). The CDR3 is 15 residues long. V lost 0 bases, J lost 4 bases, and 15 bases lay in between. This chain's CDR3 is CAWSVSQGVGYGYTF. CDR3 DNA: TGTGCCTGGAGTGTATCGCAGGGTGTAGGCTATGGCTACACCTTC.

The DNA for the CDR3 is TGTGCCAGCAAAAACACCCTTGGCGGGGGGACCCTTGGTGAGCAGTTCTTC. It encodes CASKNTLGGGTLGEQFF. J is TRBJ2-1 and V is TRBV28; TRBD2 matches at 8 bases. With 7 bases clipped from V and 9 bases from J, the junction kept 20 bases outside the gene matches. This CDR3 has 17 residues. CDR1 and CDR2 from the germline V gene are MDHEN and SYDVKM.